Below are 7 T cell receptor beta chains sequenced from a single sample in a study of blood T cell repertoires in COVID-19. Assay used: immunoSEQ multiplex PCR; TCRdb lists only in-frame clones, some missing. The repertoire holds under 250,000 clones, with around 86% as singletons. The sample consisted of peripheral blood. These receptors came from an older woman with COVID-19, enrolled during active disease.

This clone was counted a few times. The chain is built from TRBV6-4 and TRBJ1-1, with a weak D call TRBD1 (5 bases). The CDR3 has 17 residues. Trimming took 4 bases from V and 0 from J, leaving 18 bases between them. The germline V gene has CDR1 MRHNA and CDR2 SNTAGT. This chain's CDR3 is CASSAQPRKGVNTEAFF. The CDR3 nucleotides are TGTGCCAGCAGTGCCCAGCCTAGGAAAGGGGTGAACACTGAAGCTTTCTTT.

This clone was detected only once. A read error may account for a junction end that differs from germline. V gene TRBV30 combines with J gene TRBJ2-2, with 10 bases identical to TRBD1. Germline V gene sequence: CDR1 GTSNPN, CDR2 SVGIG (reference sequence). The CDR3 has 12 residues. The CDR3 DNA is TGTGCCGGGAGGACAGGGGGCGGGGAGCTGTTTTTT. Its protein is CAGRTGGGELFF.

The gene calls are TRBV15 and TRBJ1-1; D not resolved. Trimming took 4 bases from V and 7 from J, leaving 10 bases between them. Germline V lookup: CDR1 LNHNV, CDR2 YYDKDF (reference sequence). The CDR3 runs 12 residues. CDR3 DNA: TGTGCCACCAGCACTGCTGACTATGAAGCTTTCTTT. Its translation is CATSTADYEAFF.

This clone was detected a few times. The gene calls are TRBV7-8 and TRBJ2-7; 7 positions agree with TRBD2. After removal of 4 bases from V and 0 bases from J, the junction contained 6 bases not matched to a gene. Germline V CDR1 and CDR2: SGHVS, FQNEAQ. This CDR3 region has 15 residues. The DNA for the CDR3 is TGTGCCAGCAGCTCGAGTAGCGGGCCCTCCTACGAGCAGTACTTC. This codes for CASSSSSGPSYEQYF.

V is TRBV7-9 and J is TRBJ1-2; D is undetermined. Looked up from germline, CDR1 is SEHNR and CDR2 is FQNEAQ (reference sequence). The CDR3 runs to 15 residues. V was pared by 2 bases and J by 8 bases, with 18 bases between. The CDR3 protein is CASSLRGTRLRGYTF. The CDR3 nucleotides read TGTGCCAGCAGCTTAAGAGGTACACGTCTCCGGGGCTACACCTTC. The full variable domain, its missing parts supplied by reference TRBV7-9 and TRBJ1-2, is DTGVSQNPRHKITKRGQNVTFRCDPISEHNRLYWYRQTLGQGPEFLTYFQNEAQLEKSRLLSDRFSAERPKGSFSTLEIQRTEQGDSAMYLCASSLRGTRLRGYTFGSGTRLTVV.

The rearrangement joins TRBV7-9 to TRBJ1-1; D is undetermined. Germline V lookup: CDR1 SEHNR, CDR2 FQNEAQ (reference sequence). V lost 4 bases to trimming and J lost 0 bases, with 9 bases between them. The CDR3 extends over 14 amino acids. The CDR3 sequence is CASSSDTMNTEAFF. Here the CDR3 DNA reads TGTGCCAGCAGCTCCGACACCATGAACACTGAAGCTTTCTTT.

The chain carries TRBV28 and TRBJ1-5, with a tentative D call TRBD1 (5 bases). Germline CDR1 and CDR2: MDHEN and SYDVKM. Trimming removed 6 bases at V and 1 base at J, with 10 bases between. The CDR3 length is 14 residues. This CDR3 reads CASSPGDSNQPQHF. Written as DNA, the CDR3 is TGTGCCAGCAGCCCGGGGGACAGCAATCAGCCCCAGCATTTT.